This is a list of T cell receptor beta chains from one sample in a study of T cells in Graves' hyperthyroidism and ophthalmopathy. One entry per CDR3 protein results from TCRdb running MiXCR on the multiplex PCR reads. The profile shows about 260,000 distinct CDR3 sequences, around 17% of them singletons. Sequencing used blood. These receptors were collected from a woman younger than 35 with Graves' ophthalmopathy. Each CDR3 is given with its conserved first and last residue. D genes are given only for firm matches. The size of a clone is reported for some rows only, either as once, few or many, or as a class for expanded clones.

V gene: TRBV11-2; clone size: many; J gene: TRBJ2-2; D gene: TRBD2; CDR3 DNA: TGTGCCAGCAGCTTAGGGACTAGCTGGGGGGGCTCCGGGGAGCTGTTTTTT; CDR3 protein: CASSLGTSWGGSGELFF
V gene: TRBV19; clone size: NA; J gene: TRBJ1-1; D gene: NA; CDR3 DNA: TGTGCCGGTAGCAAGACAGGTAGAACTGAAGCTTTCTTT; CDR3 protein: CAGSKTGRTEAFF
V gene: TRBV2; clone size: many; J gene: TRBJ1-2; D gene: NA; CDR3 DNA: TGTGCCAGCAGCTCATCGGTCCCCTGGGGTAACTATGGCTACACCTTC; CDR3 protein: CASSSSVPWGNYGYTF
V gene: TRBV7-2; clone size: many; J gene: TRBJ2-4; D gene: NA; CDR3 DNA: TGTGCCAGCAGCCCCGGGGCCTCGCACACCATTCAGTACTTC; CDR3 protein: CASSPGASHTIQYF
V gene: TRBV12-5; clone size: many; J gene: TRBJ1-1; D gene: NA; CDR3 DNA: TGTGCTAGTGGTTTGGTAGCAGGCAAGGGGACTGAAGCTTTCTTT; CDR3 protein: CASGLVAGKGTEAFF
V gene: TRBV2; clone size: many; J gene: TRBJ2-5; D gene: NA; CDR3 DNA: TGTGCCAGCAGTGGACAGACACTAGAGACCCAGTACTTC; CDR3 protein: CASSGQTLETQYF
V gene: TRBV5-1; clone size: many; J gene: TRBJ1-2; D gene: NA; CDR3 DNA: TGCGCCAGCAGCTTGGATTTCGGAACAGGGAATAGCTACACCTTC; CDR3 protein: CASSLDFGTGNSYTF
V gene: TRBV19; clone size: NA; J gene: TRBJ2-2; D gene: TRBD2; CDR3 DNA: TGTGCCACCAGGGAGCGGGGAAACGCCGGGGAGCTGTTTTTT; CDR3 protein: CATRERGNAGELFF
V gene: TRBV28; clone size: NA; J gene: TRBJ2-2; D gene: NA; CDR3 DNA: TGTGCCAGCAGTTTTATTGTGGGAGTCCCCGGGGAGCTGTTTTTT; CDR3 protein: CASSFIVGVPGELFF
V gene: TRBV4-3; clone size: few; J gene: TRBJ2-2; D gene: NA; CDR3 DNA: TGCGCCAGCAGCCAAGAGAGACTGGGGTCAGCCGGGGAGCTGTTTTTT; CDR3 protein: CASSQERLGSAGELFF
V gene: TRBV29-1; clone size: many; J gene: TRBJ1-1; D gene: NA; CDR3 DNA: TGCAGCGTTGGTCTGAACACTGAAGCTTTCTTT; CDR3 protein: CSVGLNTEAFF
V gene: TRBV3-1; clone size: many; J gene: TRBJ1-1; D gene: NA; CDR3 DNA: TGTGCCAGCAGTCAGGCGGACACTGAAGCTTTCTTT; CDR3 protein: CASSQADTEAFF
V gene: TRBV7-9; clone size: NA; J gene: TRBJ1-6; D gene: TRBD1; CDR3 DNA: TGTGCCAGCAGCTCCAGGGGGGAGGGTAATTCACCCCTCCACTTT; CDR3 protein: CASSSRGEGNSPLHF
V gene: TRBV28; clone size: many; J gene: TRBJ1-6; D gene: NA; CDR3 DNA: TGTGCCAGCAGCCTGGGGGCAGGGGCTTCACCCCTCCACTTT; CDR3 protein: CASSLGAGASPLHF
V gene: TRBV13; clone size: many; J gene: TRBJ2-2; D gene: NA; CDR3 DNA: TGTGCCAGCAGCTTAGGCAGTGACACCGGGGAGCTGTTTTTT; CDR3 protein: CASSLGSDTGELFF
V gene: TRBV30; clone size: many; J gene: TRBJ1-1; D gene: NA; CDR3 DNA: TGTGCCTGGAGTGCCTACAGGGCTGGGGAAGCTTTCTTT; CDR3 protein: CAWSAYRAGEAFF
V gene: TRBV20-1; clone size: NA; J gene: TRBJ2-1; D gene: TRBD2; CDR3 DNA: TGCAGTGCAAGACTAGCGGGGTCGAGCTCCTACAATGAGCAGTTCTTC; CDR3 protein: CSARLAGSSSYNEQFF
V gene: TRBV7-9; clone size: NA; J gene: TRBJ2-7; D gene: TRBD2; CDR3 DNA: TGTGCCAGCAGCTTAAGCACTAGCGGTCCCTGGGAGCAGTACTTC; CDR3 protein: CASSLSTSGPWEQYF
V gene: TRBV2; clone size: many; J gene: TRBJ2-1; D gene: NA; CDR3 DNA: TGTGCCAGCAGCCTAAATAGCGGTGGATACGATGAGCAGTTCTTC; CDR3 protein: CASSLNSGGYDEQFF
V gene: TRBV29-1; clone size: many; J gene: TRBJ2-1; D gene: TRBD2; CDR3 DNA: TGCAGCGTTGTGGGACTAGCGCCCTCCTACAATGAGCAGTTCTTC; CDR3 protein: CSVVGLAPSYNEQFF
V gene: TRBV20-1; clone size: many; J gene: TRBJ2-2; D gene: NA; CDR3 DNA: TGCAGTGCTGGAGCCGCAAAACACACCGGGGAGCTGTTTTTT; CDR3 protein: CSAGAAKHTGELFF
V gene: TRBV9; clone size: many; J gene: TRBJ1-1; D gene: NA; CDR3 DNA: TGTTCCAGCACCCGAGGGGGGGATCAGAACACTGAAGCTTTCTTT; CDR3 protein: CSSTRGGDQNTEAFF
V gene: TRBV7-9; clone size: many; J gene: TRBJ2-3; D gene: TRBD1; CDR3 DNA: TGTGCCAGCAGCTTAGTTACGTGGGACAGGGGATCAGATACGCAGTATTTT; CDR3 protein: CASSLVTWDRGSDTQYF
V gene: TRBV10-3; clone size: NA; J gene: TRBJ2-3; D gene: NA; CDR3 DNA: TGTGCCATCAGTGAGCCCGTAGATACGCAGTATTTT; CDR3 protein: CAISEPVDTQYF
V gene: TRBV20-1; clone size: many; J gene: TRBJ2-7; D gene: NA; CDR3 DNA: TGCAGTGCTAGAGAGGCTAGCGTTCCCGAGCAGTACTTC; CDR3 protein: CSAREASVPEQYF
V gene: TRBV5-1; clone size: many; J gene: TRBJ2-1; D gene: TRBD2; CDR3 DNA: TGCGCCAGCAGCTTGCGGTCTAGCGGGAGTATAAATGAGCAGTTCTTC; CDR3 protein: CASSLRSSGSINEQFF
V gene: TRBV10-2; clone size: NA; J gene: TRBJ2-3; D gene: NA; CDR3 DNA: TGCGCCAGCAGTGAGTCGAGCCCAGATACGCAGTATTTT; CDR3 protein: CASSESSPDTQYF
V gene: TRBV12-3/TRBV12-4; clone size: many; J gene: TRBJ1-2; D gene: NA; CDR3 DNA: TGTGCCAGCAGTTCGGGACGGCTCTATGGCTACACCTTC; CDR3 protein: CASSSGRLYGYTF